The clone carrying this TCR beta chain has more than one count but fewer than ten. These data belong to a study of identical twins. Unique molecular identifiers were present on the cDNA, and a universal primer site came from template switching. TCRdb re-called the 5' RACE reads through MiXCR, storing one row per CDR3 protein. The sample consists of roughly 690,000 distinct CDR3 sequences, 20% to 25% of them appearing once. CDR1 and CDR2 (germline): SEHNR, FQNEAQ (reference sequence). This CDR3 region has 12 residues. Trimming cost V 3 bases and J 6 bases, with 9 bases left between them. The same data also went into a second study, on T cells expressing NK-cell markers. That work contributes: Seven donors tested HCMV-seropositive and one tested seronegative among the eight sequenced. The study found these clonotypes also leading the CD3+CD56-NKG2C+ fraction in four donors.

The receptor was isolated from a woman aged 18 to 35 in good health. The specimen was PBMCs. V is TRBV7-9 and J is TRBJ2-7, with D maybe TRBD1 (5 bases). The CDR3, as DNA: TGTGCCAGCAGCTTGGGTGGGGCCGAGCAGTACTTC. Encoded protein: CASSLGGAEQYF.